The rows below give T cell receptor beta chains drawn from one sample of a study of T cells in Graves' hyperthyroidism and ophthalmopathy. One entry per CDR3 protein results from TCRdb running MiXCR on the multiplex PCR reads. The repertoire has about 610,000 distinct CDR3 sequences, roughly 15% of them found once; the top ten carry 3.5% to 4.5%. The sample comprised blood. The receptors were sampled from a woman aged 40-49 years with Graves' ophthalmopathy. The conserved cysteine and the conserved F or W are not part of the CDR3 here. The size entry is marked missing in some rows and otherwise reads once, few, many or a size class.

>TRBJ2-4|many|TRBV11-2
ASSNMGGGNIQY
>TRBJ2-7|many|TRBV13
ASSLRQGISEQY
>TRBJ2-4|few|TRBV6-5
ASSYSGVGAKNIQY
>TRBJ2-5|many|TRBV2
ASSEGAGGETQY
>TRBJ2-7|many|TRBV6-5
ASSYTPSGDEQY
>TRBJ2-7|few|TRBV30
AWSAGQTYEQY
>TRBJ2-7|many|TRBV7-2
ASSLAGGENYEQY
>TRBJ2-4|many|TRBV28
ASSFPDTELAKNIQY
>TRBJ2-7|many|TRBV19
ASSMGLGASGSYEQY
>TRBJ2-2|many|TRBV19
ASTPGTNTGELF
>TRBJ1-1|many|TRBV6-1
ASTYDGAGSEAF
>TRBJ1-1|many|TRBV28
ASSSYPGTGMNTEAF
>TRBJ2-6|many|TRBV12-3/TRBV12-4
ASSGETGANVLT
>TRBJ2-5|many|TRBV6-1
ASRDREGLRETQY
>TRBJ2-7|many|TRBV12-3/TRBV12-4
ASSPTGGRYEQY
>TRBJ1-2|-|TRBV10-3
AISEGGSGYT
>TRBJ1-3|many|TRBV12-3/TRBV12-4
ASSWGPSSGNTIY
>TRBJ1-2|many|TRBV27
ASSSLTGGYGYT
>TRBJ1-5|few|TRBV6-2/TRBV6-3
ASSYSGGRRSNQPQH
>TRBJ2-5|many|TRBV25-1
ASSEYGGRSQETQY
>TRBJ2-2|many|TRBV6-5
ASSNPYRETGELF
>TRBJ2-2|many|TRBV19
ASSKLRRTNPNTGELF
>TRBJ1-5|-|TRBV6-2/TRBV6-3
ASSTRGQGYQPQH